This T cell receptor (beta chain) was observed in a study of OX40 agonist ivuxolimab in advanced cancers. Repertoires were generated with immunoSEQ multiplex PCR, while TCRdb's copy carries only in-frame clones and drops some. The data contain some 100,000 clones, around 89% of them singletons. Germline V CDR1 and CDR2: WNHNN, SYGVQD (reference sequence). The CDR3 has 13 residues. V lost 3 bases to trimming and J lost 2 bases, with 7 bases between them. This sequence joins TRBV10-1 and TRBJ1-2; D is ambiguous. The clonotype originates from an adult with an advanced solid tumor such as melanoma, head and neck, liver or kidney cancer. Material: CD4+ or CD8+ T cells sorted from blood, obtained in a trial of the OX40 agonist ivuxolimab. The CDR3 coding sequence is TGCGCCAGCAGTGAATCCACCAACTATGGCTACACCTTC. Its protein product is CASSESTNYGYTF.